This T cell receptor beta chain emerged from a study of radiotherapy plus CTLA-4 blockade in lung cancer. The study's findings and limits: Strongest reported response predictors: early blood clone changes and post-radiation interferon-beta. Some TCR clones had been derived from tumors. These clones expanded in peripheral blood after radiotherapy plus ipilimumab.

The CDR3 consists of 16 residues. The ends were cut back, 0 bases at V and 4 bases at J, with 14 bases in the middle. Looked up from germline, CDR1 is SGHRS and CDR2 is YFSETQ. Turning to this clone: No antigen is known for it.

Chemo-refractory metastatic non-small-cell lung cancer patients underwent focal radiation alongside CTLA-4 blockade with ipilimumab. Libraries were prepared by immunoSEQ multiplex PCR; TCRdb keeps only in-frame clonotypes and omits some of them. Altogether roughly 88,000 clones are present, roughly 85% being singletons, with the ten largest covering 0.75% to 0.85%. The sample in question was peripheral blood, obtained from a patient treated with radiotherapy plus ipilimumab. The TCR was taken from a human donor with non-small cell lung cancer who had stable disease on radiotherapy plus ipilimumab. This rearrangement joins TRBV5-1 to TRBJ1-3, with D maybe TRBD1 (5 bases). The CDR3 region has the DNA TGCGCCAGCAGCTTGGTGCCAGGGACGGGAGGAAACACCATATATTTT. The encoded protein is CASSLVPGTGGNTIYF.